The 9 T cell receptor beta chains in this list originate from one sample, sequenced in a study of T-cell memory formation after mild COVID-19. TCRdb reprocessed the 5' RACE reads via MiXCR and lists one record per CDR3 protein. The sample yields more than 400,000 distinct CDR3 sequences, roughly 20% seen once. The sample comprised PBMCs or a T cell subset sorted from them (not recorded which). These receptors originate from an adult woman who had mild COVID-19 (a few samples of this study predate the infection). Cell type and time point are not known.

This clonotype was observed a few times. V usage is TRBV20-1 and J usage is TRBJ1-3; D may be TRBD1 (6 bases). Germline V gene data show CDR1 as DFQATT and CDR2 as SNEGSKA (reference sequence). This CDR3 contains 15 residues. The V end lost 6 bases, the J end lost 1 base, and 16 bases lay between the germline ends. The CDR3 spells CSAAWGHFSGNTIYF. In nucleotides, the CDR3 is TGCAGTGCCGCCTGGGGACATTTTTCTGGAAACACCATATATTTT.

This clonotype was seen ten or more times. The chain is built from TRBV28 and TRBJ2-3, with 7 bases identical to TRBD2. V shed 6 bases, J shed 9 bases, and the junction held 9 bases outside the gene matches. The CDR3 is 13 residues long. In germline, CDR1 is MDHEN, CDR2 SYDVKM. The CDR3 loop is CASSVNSGRTQYF. CDR3 DNA: TGTGCCAGCAGCGTTAATAGCGGGCGGACGCAGTATTTT.

CDR3 nucleotides: TGTGCCACCAGTGGACTAGCGGGGGGCATCAGCTCCTACAATGAGCAGTTCTTC. It codes for CATSGLAGGISSYNEQFF. The rearrangement joins TRBV24-1 to TRBJ2-1; 13 nucleotides align to TRBD2. With 5 bases clipped from V and 0 bases from J, the junction kept 6 bases outside the gene matches. The CDR3 sequence is 18 residues long. CDR1 is KGHDR, CDR2 SFDVKD, per germline.

This clonotype was detected only a few times. The chain is built from TRBV29-1 and TRBJ2-5; D remains ambiguous. Germline CDR1 and CDR2: SQVTM and ANQGSEA. V lost 3 bases, J lost 4 bases, and 15 bases lay in between. The CDR3 totals 14 residues. CDR3 amino acids: CSVDFLRVGETQYF. The CDR3 DNA follows: TGCAGCGTTGATTTCCTCCGGGTAGGAGAGACCCAGTACTTC.

This clonotype has at least ten counts. The junction differs from germline at one of its ends, possibly a read error. CDR3: CASSPGLAGGQETQYF. As DNA, the CDR3 is TGCGCCAGCAGCCCGGGACTAGCGGGAGGACAGGAGACCCAGTACTTC. This chain uses TRBV7-7 with TRBJ2-5; 15 bases are a match to TRBD2. Germline CDR1 and CDR2: SSHAT and FNYEAQ (reference sequence). There are 16 residues in the CDR3.

The chain couples TRBV24-1 to TRBJ2-3; 8 nucleotides line up with TRBD1. The ends lost 5 bases at V and 4 bases at J; junction bases unmatched: 4. CDR3 size: 14 residues. Germline CDR1 KGHDR, CDR2 SFDVKD. The CDR3 here is CATSGPGGADTQYF. CDR3 nucleotides: TGTGCCACCAGTGGTCCAGGGGGCGCAGATACGCAGTATTTT.

V is TRBV5-1 and J is TRBJ1-1; D gene unclear. V was clipped by 1 base and J by 1 base, with 11 bases between them. Germline loops: CDR1 SGHRS, CDR2 YFSETQ. This CDR3 comprises 15 residues. The CDR3 region has the DNA TGCGCCAGCAGCTTGCCGGACGGAGGGAACACTGAAGCTTTCTTT. This sequence encodes CASSLPDGGNTEAFF.

The genes are TRBV6-2 or TRBV6-3 and TRBJ2-2, with D uncertain. This CDR3 is 14 amino acids long. V was shortened by 5 bases and J by 0 bases, with 7 bases between the two germline ends. The V gene's germline CDR1 is MNHEY and CDR2 SVGEGT. Written as DNA, the CDR3 is TGTGCCAGCAGTGCTAGTCCGAACACCGGGGAGCTGTTTTTT. This encodes CASSASPNTGELFF.

This clonotype was detected ten times or more. V usage is TRBV7-2 and J usage is TRBJ2-7; D is unresolved. Germline lookup yields CDR1 SGHTA and CDR2 FQGNSA. V lost 4 bases, J lost 7 bases, and 8 bases lay in between. The CDR3 has 11 residues. The CDR3 nucleotides are TGTGCCAGCAGCTCCCTCAGGGAGCAGTACTTC. Translating it yields CASSSLREQYF.